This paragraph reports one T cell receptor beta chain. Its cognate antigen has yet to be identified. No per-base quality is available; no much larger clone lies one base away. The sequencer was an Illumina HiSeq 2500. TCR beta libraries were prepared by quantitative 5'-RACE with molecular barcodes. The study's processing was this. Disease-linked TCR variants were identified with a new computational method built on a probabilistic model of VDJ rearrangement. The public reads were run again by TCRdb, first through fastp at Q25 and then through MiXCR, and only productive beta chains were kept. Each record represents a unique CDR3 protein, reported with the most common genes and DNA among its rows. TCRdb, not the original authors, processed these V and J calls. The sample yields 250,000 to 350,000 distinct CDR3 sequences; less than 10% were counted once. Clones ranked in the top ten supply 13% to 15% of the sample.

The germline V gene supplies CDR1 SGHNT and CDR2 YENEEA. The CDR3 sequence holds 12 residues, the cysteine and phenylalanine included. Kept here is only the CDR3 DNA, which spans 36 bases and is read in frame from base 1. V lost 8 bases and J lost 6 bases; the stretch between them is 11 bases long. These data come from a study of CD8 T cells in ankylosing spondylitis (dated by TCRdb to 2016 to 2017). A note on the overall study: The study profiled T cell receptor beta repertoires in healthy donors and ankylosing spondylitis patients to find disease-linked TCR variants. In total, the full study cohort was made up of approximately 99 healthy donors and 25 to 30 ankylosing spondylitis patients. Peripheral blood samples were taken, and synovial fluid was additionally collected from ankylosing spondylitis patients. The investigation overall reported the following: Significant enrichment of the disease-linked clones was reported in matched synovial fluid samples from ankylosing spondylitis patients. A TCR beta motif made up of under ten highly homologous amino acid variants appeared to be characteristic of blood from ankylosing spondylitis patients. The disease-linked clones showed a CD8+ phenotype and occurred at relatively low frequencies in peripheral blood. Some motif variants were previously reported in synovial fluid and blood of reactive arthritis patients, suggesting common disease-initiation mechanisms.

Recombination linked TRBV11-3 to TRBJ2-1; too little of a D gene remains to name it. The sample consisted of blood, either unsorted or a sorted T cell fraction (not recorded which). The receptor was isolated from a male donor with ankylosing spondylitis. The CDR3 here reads CASGPNSNEQFF. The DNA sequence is TGTGCCAGCGGCCCCAACAGCAATGAGCAGTTCTTC.